The 23 T cell receptor beta chains presented below share a single source sample, sequenced in a study of OX40 agonist ivuxolimab in advanced cancers. The table came from immunoSEQ multiplex PCR; TCRdb's copy has only in-frame clones and leaves some out. The sample records tens of thousands of clones, over 80% being singletons. Here the sequenced sample was CD4+ or CD8+ T cells sorted from blood, taken in a trial of the OX40 agonist ivuxolimab. These receptors were obtained from an adult with an advanced solid tumor such as melanoma, head and neck, liver or kidney cancer.

This chain uses TRBV27 with TRBJ1-1, with D tentatively TRBD1 (6 bases). Trimming left V 4 bases short and J 3 bases short, with 18 bases between. Per germline, CDR1 MNHEY and CDR2 SMNVEV (reference sequence). CDR3 length: 16 residues. Here the CDR3 DNA reads TGTGCCAGCAGTTCATCCGCAGGGACACTCGACACTGAAGCTTTCTTT. This codes for CASSSSAGTLDTEAFF.

This clone was counted a few times. CDR3 region: CASSLELAGVRDTQYF. The DNA of the CDR3 is TGCGCCAGCAGCTTGGAGCTAGCGGGAGTACGCGATACGCAGTATTTT. The rearrangement links TRBV5-1 to TRBJ2-3; 10 nucleotides line up with TRBD2. V lost 0 bases, J lost 6 bases, and 7 bases stayed unmatched. Germline V gives CDR1 SGHRS, CDR2 YFSETQ. There are 16 residues in the CDR3.

V and J are TRBV19 and TRBJ2-4, with D possibly matching TRBD2 (5 bases). This CDR3 is built from 15 residues. Trimming left V 4 bases short and J 0 bases short, with 10 bases between. CDR1 is LNHDA, CDR2 SQIVND, per germline (reference sequence). The CDR3 nucleotides are TGTGCCAGTAGTAGCGAGGGTGAAGCCAAAAACATTCAGTACTTC. Amino acids: CASSSEGEAKNIQYF.

The rearrangement joins TRBV10-2 to TRBJ2-7; D remains ambiguous. The CDR3 is 12 amino acids. Germline V lookup: CDR1 WSHSY, CDR2 SAAADI. Trimming removed 5 bases from V and 0 bases from J, with 5 bases in between. For the CDR3, the DNA is TGCGCCAGCAGTCACAGCTCCTACGAGCAGTACTTC. Protein: CASSHSSYEQYF.

This chain connects TRBV9 to TRBJ2-7, with TRBD1 matching over 7 bases. Germline V gene data show CDR1 as SGDLS and CDR2 as YYNGEE. Germline trimming cut 0 bases from V and 1 base from J; bases unmatched to any gene: 4. CDR3 length equals 15 residues. The CDR3 DNA sequence: TGTGCCAGCAGCGTAGAGGGACAGCATTCCTACGAGCAGTACTTC. This codes for CASSVEGQHSYEQYF.

The V gene is TRBV4-1, the J gene TRBJ1-1, with D hard to call. Germline CDR1 and CDR2: MGHRA and YSYEKL. CDR3 size: 14 residues. V gave up 0 bases and J gave up 6 bases, with 11 bases separating them. The CDR3 bases are TGCGCCAGCAGCCAAGACCGAACGGGTCCTGAAGCTTTCTTT. It is translated as CASSQDRTGPEAFF.

The chain has TRBV11-2 and TRBJ1-2; 10 bases agree with TRBD1. V gave up 7 bases and J gave up 7 bases; unmatched junction bases: 12. The CDR3 runs to 15 residues. The germline gives CDR1 SGHAT, CDR2 FQNNGV. CDR3 amino acids: CASTHADRGPGGYTF. The CDR3 DNA reads as TGTGCCAGCACCCACGCTGACAGGGGGCCAGGTGGCTACACCTTC.

In its sample, this clone was seen once. The rearrangement links TRBV28 to TRBJ1-1; 7 positions match TRBD1. Germline V gene sequence: CDR1 MDHEN, CDR2 SYDVKM. Trimming cost V 6 bases and J 2 bases; bases outside gene matches: 6. The length of the CDR3 is 14 residues. The CDR3 DNA follows: TGTGCCAGCAGGACGACAGGGCATAACACTGAAGCTTTCTTT. Its protein is CASRTTGHNTEAFF.

This chain links TRBV30 with TRBJ2-5, with D unresolved. Germline CDR1 GTSNPN, CDR2 SVGIG (reference sequence). The CDR3 is 15 amino acids. The ends were cut back, 3 bases at V and 4 bases at J, with 18 bases in the middle. In DNA form, the CDR3 reads TGTGCCTGGAGCGCACCCCTCCGGCTAGTAGAGACCCAGTACTTC. It specifies CAWSAPLRLVETQYF.

V gene TRBV6-6 combines with J gene TRBJ1-5, with a weak D call TRBD1 (5 bases). The V gene's germline CDR1 is MNHNY and CDR2 SVGAGI (reference sequence). Trimming took off 6 bases at V and 6 bases at J, with 12 bases between the two ends. The CDR3 covers 13 residues. DNA of the CDR3: TGTGCCAGCAGCCAGGGAGAGGGTCAGCCCCAGCATTTT. It translates to CASSQGEGQPQHF.

CDR3: CASRRQPNEKLFF. The CDR3 DNA reads TGTGCCAGCAGGAGACAGCCTAATGAAAAACTGTTTTTT. The gene calls are TRBV6-1 and TRBJ1-4, with D tentatively TRBD1 (5 bases). Deletions cut 6 bases from V and 3 bases from J, with 8 bases between. Per the germline V gene, CDR1 is MNHNS and CDR2 is SASEGT. CDR3 size: 13 residues.

The chain combines TRBV4-1 with TRBJ2-7, with D possibly called TRBD1 or TRBD2 (6 bases each). Germline CDR1 and CDR2: MGHRA and YSYEKL. V lost 8 bases and J 3 bases, leaving 14 bases between the germline ends. This CDR3 has 13 amino acids. In DNA form, the CDR3 reads TGCGCCAGCGAAGGGGGGTTTAGCTACGAGCAGTACTTC. Its translation is CASEGGFSYEQYF.

This chain connects TRBV5-4 to TRBJ1-5; the D gene is possibly TRBD1 (5 bases). The CDR3 spans 14 residues. Trimming pared 1 base from V and 4 bases from J, leaving 9 bases between. The germline CDR1 and CDR2 sequences are SGHNT and YYREEE (reference sequence). The CDR3, as DNA: TGTGCCAGCAGCTTGTGGGACGTTAATCAGCCCCAGCATTTT. It codes for CASSLWDVNQPQHF.

Here the CDR3 reads CASSETGNFYDQPQHF. The CDR3 DNA reads as TGTGCCAGCAGTGAAACAGGAAATTTTTATGATCAGCCCCAGCATTTT. This rearrangement joins TRBV2 to TRBJ1-5; D may be TRBD1 (5 bases). The CDR3 runs to 16 residues. The germline V gene encodes CDR1 SNHLY and CDR2 FYNNEI. V gave up 2 bases and J gave up 5 bases, with 16 bases separating them.

This clone was seen a few times. The rearrangement links TRBV27 to TRBJ2-7; D is possibly TRBD1 (6 bases). V shed 3 bases and J shed 3 bases, with 9 bases lying between them. Germline CDR1 reads MNHEY; CDR2 reads SMNVEV (reference sequence). The CDR3 spans 13 residues. DNA of the CDR3: TGTGCCAGCAGTTTGGGGACAATCTACGAGCAGTACTTC. This sequence encodes CASSLGTIYEQYF.

The chain combines TRBV6-5 with TRBJ2-1; the D gene is possibly TRBD1 (5 bases). Trimming took off 6 bases at V and 7 bases at J, with 16 bases between the two ends. The CDR3 totals 14 residues. Germline V gene sequence: CDR1 MNHEY, CDR2 SVGAGI. CDR3 bases: TGTGCCAGCAGCCCCGTCGACAGTGCGAATGAGCAGTTCTTC. As protein: CASSPVDSANEQFF.

The chain has TRBV5-1 and TRBJ2-1; 16 bases match TRBD2. The CDR3 is made up of 17 amino acids. V shed 5 bases, J shed 4 bases, and the junction held 6 bases outside the gene matches. Germline V CDR1 and CDR2: SGHRS, YFSETQ. The CDR3 region is CASRGTSGRAVYNEQFF. Written as DNA, the CDR3 is TGCGCCAGCAGGGGGACTAGCGGGAGGGCCGTATACAATGAGCAGTTCTTC.

The chain is built from TRBV6-6 and TRBJ1-2; 7 nucleotides match TRBD1. In germline, CDR1 is MNHNY, CDR2 SVGAGI (reference sequence). With V trimmed by 0 bases and J by 2 bases, 0 bases remained unmatched. The CDR3 has 14 residues. The CDR3 DNA reads as TGTGCCAGCAGTTACTCGACAGGGAACTATGGCTACACCTTC. Amino acids: CASSYSTGNYGYTF.

The chain has TRBV27 and TRBJ2-3, with unresolved D. The CDR3 has 13 residues. Germline V gene lookup returns CDR1 MNHEY and CDR2 SMNVEV (reference sequence). V lost 5 bases and J lost 1, with 7 bases in between. CDR3: CASSGQGTDTQYF. In nucleotides, the CDR3 is TGTGCCAGCAGTGGGCAGGGCACAGATACGCAGTATTTT.

This clone was detected many times. The chain employs TRBV6-4 and TRBJ2-5; 12 bases fit TRBD1. The V gene's germline CDR1 is MRHNA and CDR2 SNTAGT. CDR3 length: 14 residues. With 3 bases clipped from V and 4 bases from J, the junction kept 0 bases outside the gene matches. DNA of the CDR3: TGTGCCAGCAGTGAGGGACAGGGGGCAGAGACCCAGTACTTC. Amino acids: CASSEGQGAETQYF.

This clone was counted once. This chain links TRBV28 with TRBJ2-1; TRBD2 agrees at 9 bases. With 5 bases clipped from V and 8 bases from J, the junction kept 10 bases outside the gene matches. The CDR3 runs 15 residues. Germline V gene data show CDR1 as MDHEN and CDR2 as SYDVKM. CDR3 amino acids: CASSLTSGALDEQFF. Here the CDR3 DNA reads TGTGCCAGCAGTCTGACTAGCGGAGCCCTCGATGAGCAGTTCTTC.

This clone has just a few counts. The V gene is TRBV20-1, the J gene TRBJ2-1; D might be TRBD2 (6 bases). Trimming removed 2 bases at V and 7 bases at J, with 6 bases between. Germline lookup yields CDR1 DFQATT and CDR2 SNEGSKA (reference sequence). The CDR3 consists of 11 residues. CDR3 bases: TGCAGTGCTAGACTAGCGAATGAGCAGTTCTTC. Encoded protein: CSARLANEQFF.

J is TRBJ2-2 and V is TRBV2; perhaps TRBD1 as D (6 bases). CDR3 length: 14 amino acids. Deletions cut 8 bases from V and 2 bases from J, with 12 bases between. Germline assignment: CDR1 SNHLY and CDR2 FYNNEI. CDR3 amino acids: CASDRSSNTGELFF. DNA for the CDR3: TGTGCCAGCGACAGGAGCTCCAACACCGGGGAGCTGTTTTTT.